Following are 7 T cell receptor beta chains from one sample sequenced in a study of beta chain features in type 1 diabetes. General study findings and limits: TCRB CDR3s from Type 1 diabetes patients were moderately but significantly shorter in all four CD4+ subsets.

For these TCRs, the target antigens are not known. As every portion of the isolated RNA was reverse transcribed, the sequencing read expressed TCRB transcripts. Sequencing used immunoSEQ multiplex PCR; TCRdb keeps in-frame clones, though not all of them. In the table there are hundreds of thousands of clones, roughly an eighth of which are singletons. What was sequenced was naive CD4+ T cells from blood. Receptor source: a man aged 18 to 30 with type 1 diabetes.

This clone was detected a few times. Within the sample, other DNA sequences also encode this same CDR3. This CDR3 is CAISPGGDTGELFF. CDR3 sequence (DNA): TGTGCCATCAGCCCGGGGGGTGACACCGGGGAGCTGTTTTTT. The genes are TRBV10-3 and TRBJ2-2; 7 bases agree with TRBD2. The CDR3 length is 14 residues. The trim removed 6 bases at V and 3 bases at J, leaving 4 bases unmatched. Per germline, CDR1 ENHRY and CDR2 SYGVKD.

The J gene is TRBJ1-5, the V gene TRBV18; possible D gene TRBD1, 6 bases. The V end was cut by 3 bases, the J end by 7 bases, with 13 bases between. The germline V gene encodes CDR1 KGHSH and CDR2 LQKENI. This CDR3 has 14 amino acids. In DNA form, the CDR3 reads TGTGCCAGCTCACCCTCAGGGGAATCACAGCCCCAGCATTTT. This sequence encodes CASSPSGESQPQHF.

The chain uses TRBV6-5 and TRBJ2-7; 7 bases are shared with TRBD1. Trimming cost V 2 bases and J 1 base; bases outside gene matches: 2. Germline CDR1 reads MNHEY; CDR2 reads SVGAGI. The CDR3 contains 14 residues. CDR3 in DNA: TGTGCCAGCAGTTACGACAGGGTATCCTACGAGCAGTACTTC. Translation: CASSYDRVSYEQYF.

The gene calls are TRBV6-1 and TRBJ2-2; the D is unclear. Germline V CDR1 and CDR2: MNHNS, SASEGT. V was trimmed by 5 bases and J by 1 base, leaving 11 bases between them. This CDR3 has 15 amino acids. The CDR3 bases are TGTGCCAGCAGTCCCTCGCACTGGAACACCGGGGAGCTGTTTTTT. Translation gives CASSPSHWNTGELFF.

The V gene is TRBV6-5, the J gene TRBJ2-2; no clear D gene. CDR1 is MNHEY and CDR2 is SVGAGI in the germline V gene. The CDR3 totals 14 residues. V shed 8 bases and J shed 6 bases, with 16 bases lying between them. The CDR3 here is CASASGAFSGELFF. In DNA, the CDR3 is TGTGCCAGCGCTTCTGGAGCGTTTTCCGGGGAGCTGTTTTTT.

A few counts support this clone. The rearrangement links TRBV2 to TRBJ2-6; a weak D match, TRBD1 (5 bases). The CDR3 is made up of 14 amino acids. Trimming cost V 10 bases and J 2 bases, with 12 bases left between them. Germline CDR1 and CDR2: SNHLY and FYNNEI. The CDR3 is CANFRVAGANVLTF. For the CDR3, the DNA is TGTGCCAACTTCAGGGTTGCTGGGGCCAACGTCCTGACTTTC.

The chain combines TRBV2 with TRBJ2-7; D call uncertain. Germline loops: CDR1 SNHLY, CDR2 FYNNEI. V was clipped by 1 base and J by 0 bases, with 7 bases between them. This CDR3 has 14 residues. CDR3 sequence reads: CASSEDSYSYEQYF. The CDR3 DNA sequence: TGTGCCAGCAGTGAAGACTCTTACTCCTACGAGCAGTACTTC.